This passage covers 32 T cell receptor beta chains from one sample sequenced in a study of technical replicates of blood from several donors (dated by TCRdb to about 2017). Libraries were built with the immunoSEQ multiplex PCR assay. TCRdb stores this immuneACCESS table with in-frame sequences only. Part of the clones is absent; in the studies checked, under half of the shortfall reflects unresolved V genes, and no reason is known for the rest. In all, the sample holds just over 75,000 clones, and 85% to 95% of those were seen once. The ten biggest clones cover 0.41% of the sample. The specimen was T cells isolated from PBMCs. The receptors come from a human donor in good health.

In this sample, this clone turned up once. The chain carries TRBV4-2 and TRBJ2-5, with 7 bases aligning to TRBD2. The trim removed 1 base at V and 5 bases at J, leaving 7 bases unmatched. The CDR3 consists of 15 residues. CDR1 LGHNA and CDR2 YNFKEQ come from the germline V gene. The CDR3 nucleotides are TGTGCCAGCAGCCAAGGGGGTGAGGGAGGGGAGACCCAGTACTTC. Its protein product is CASSQGGEGGETQYF.

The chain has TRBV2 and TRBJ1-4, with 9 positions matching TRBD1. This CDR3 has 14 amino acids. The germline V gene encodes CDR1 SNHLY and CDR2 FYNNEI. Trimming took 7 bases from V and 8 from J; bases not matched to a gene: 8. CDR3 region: CASMRDRAEEKLFF. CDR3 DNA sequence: TGTGCCAGCATGCGGGACAGGGCTGAGGAAAAACTGTTTTTT.

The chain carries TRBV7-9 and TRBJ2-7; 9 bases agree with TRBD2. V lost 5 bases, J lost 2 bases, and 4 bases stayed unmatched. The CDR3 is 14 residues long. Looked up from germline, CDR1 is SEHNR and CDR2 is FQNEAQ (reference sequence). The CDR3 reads CASSVSGSTYEQYF. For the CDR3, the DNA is TGTGCCAGCAGCGTTAGCGGGAGCACCTACGAGCAGTACTTC. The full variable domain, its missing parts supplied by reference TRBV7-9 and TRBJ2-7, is DTGVSQNPRHKITKRGQNVTFRCDPISEHNRLYWYRQTLGQGPEFLTYFQNEAQLEKSRLLSDRFSAERPKGSFSTLEIQRTEQGDSAMYLCASSVSGSTYEQYFGPGTRLTVT.

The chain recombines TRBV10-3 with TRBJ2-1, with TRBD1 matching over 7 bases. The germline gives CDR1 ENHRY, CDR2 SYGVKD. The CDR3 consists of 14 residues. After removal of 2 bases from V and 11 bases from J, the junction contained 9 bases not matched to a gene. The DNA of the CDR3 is TGTGCCATCAGTGAGCTGGACAGGAACGGGAAGCAGTTCTTC. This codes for CAISELDRNGKQFF.

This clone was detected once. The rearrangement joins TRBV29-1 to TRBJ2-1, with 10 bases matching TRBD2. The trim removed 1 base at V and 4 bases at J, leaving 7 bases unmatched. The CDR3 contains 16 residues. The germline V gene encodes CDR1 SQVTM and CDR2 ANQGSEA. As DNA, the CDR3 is TGCAGCGTTGAAGGGAGCCTAGCGGGAGAGTACAATGAGCAGTTCTTC. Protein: CSVEGSLAGEYNEQFF.

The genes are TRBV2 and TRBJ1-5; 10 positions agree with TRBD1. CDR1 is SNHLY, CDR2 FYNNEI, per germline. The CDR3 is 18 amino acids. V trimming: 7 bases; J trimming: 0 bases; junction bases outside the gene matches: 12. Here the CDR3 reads CASMGSGQGRYSNQPQHF. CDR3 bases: TGTGCCAGCATGGGGTCGGGACAGGGGCGCTATAGCAATCAGCCCCAGCATTTT. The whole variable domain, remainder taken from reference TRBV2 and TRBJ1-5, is EPEVTQTPSHQVTQMGQEVILRCVPISNHLYFYWYRQILGQKVEFLVSFYNNEISEKSEIFDDQFSVERPDGSNFTLKIRSTKLEDSAMYFCASMGSGQGRYSNQPQHFGDGTRLSIL.

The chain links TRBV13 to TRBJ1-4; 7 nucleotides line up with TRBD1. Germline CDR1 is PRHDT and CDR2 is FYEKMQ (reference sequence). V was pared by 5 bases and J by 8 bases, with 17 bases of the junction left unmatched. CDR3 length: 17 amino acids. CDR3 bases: TGTGCCAGCAGCATCCAGACAGGGATATTGGAAGAGGAAAAACTGTTTTTT. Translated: CASSIQTGILEEEKLFF. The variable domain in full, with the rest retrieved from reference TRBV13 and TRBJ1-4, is AAGVIQSPRHLIKEKRETATLKCYPIPRHDTVYWYQQGPGQDPQFLISFYEKMQSDKGSIPDRFSAQQFSDYHSELNMSSLELGDSALYFCASSIQTGILEEEKLFFGSGTQLSVL.

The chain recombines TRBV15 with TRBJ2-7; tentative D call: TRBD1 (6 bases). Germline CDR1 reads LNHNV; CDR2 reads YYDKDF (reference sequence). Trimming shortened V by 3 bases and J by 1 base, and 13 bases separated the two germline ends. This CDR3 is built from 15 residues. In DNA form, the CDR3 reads TGTGCCACCAGCAGGCATTCCGGACAGTCCTACGAGCAGTACTTC. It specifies CATSRHSGQSYEQYF. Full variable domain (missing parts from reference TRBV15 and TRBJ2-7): DAMVIQNPRYQVTQFGKPVTLSCSQTLNHNVMYWYQQKSSQAPKLLFHYYDKDFNNEADTPDNFQSRRPNTSFCFLDIRSPGLGDTAMYLCATSRHSGQSYEQYFGPGTRLTVT.

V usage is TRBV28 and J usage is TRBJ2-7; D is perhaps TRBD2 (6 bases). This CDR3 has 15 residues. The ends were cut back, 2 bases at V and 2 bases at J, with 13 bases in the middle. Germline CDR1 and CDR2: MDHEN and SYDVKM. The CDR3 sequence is CASSLGSGNAYEQYF. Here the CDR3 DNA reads TGTGCCAGCAGTTTAGGTAGCGGCAATGCCTACGAGCAGTACTTC. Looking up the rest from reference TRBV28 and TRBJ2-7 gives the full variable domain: DVKVTQSSRYLVKRTGEKVFLECVQDMDHENMFWYRQDPGLGLRLIYFSYDVKMKEKGDIPEGYSVSREKKERFSLILESASTNQTSMYLCASSLGSGNAYEQYFGPGTRLTVT.

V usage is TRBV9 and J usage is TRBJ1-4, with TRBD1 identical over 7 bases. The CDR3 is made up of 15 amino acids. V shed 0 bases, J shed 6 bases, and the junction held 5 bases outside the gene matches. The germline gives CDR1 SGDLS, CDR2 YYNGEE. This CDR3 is CASSVDDRDYEKLFF. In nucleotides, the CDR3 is TGTGCCAGCAGCGTAGACGACAGGGATTATGAAAAACTGTTTTTT.

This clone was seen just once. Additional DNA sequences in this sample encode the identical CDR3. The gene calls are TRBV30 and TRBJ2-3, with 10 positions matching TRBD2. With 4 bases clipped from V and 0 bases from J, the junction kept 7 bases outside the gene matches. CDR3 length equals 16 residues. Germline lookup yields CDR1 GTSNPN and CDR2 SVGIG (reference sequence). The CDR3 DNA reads TGTGCCTGGAAAGGACTAGCGGTCGCTAGCACAGATACGCAGTATTTT. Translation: CAWKGLAVASTDTQYF.

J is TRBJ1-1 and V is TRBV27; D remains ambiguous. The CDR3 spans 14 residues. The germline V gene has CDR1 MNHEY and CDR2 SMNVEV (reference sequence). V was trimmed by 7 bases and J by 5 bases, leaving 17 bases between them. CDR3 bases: TGTGCCAGCACCCCCCCTGGGAGTAGGACTGAAGCTTTCTTT. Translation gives CASTPPGSRTEAFF.

The CDR3, as DNA: TGTGCCAGCAGTGACGGACTAGCGGGGGGCTCCTACGAGCAGTACTTC. This gives the protein CASSDGLAGGSYEQYF. The chain combines TRBV9 with TRBJ2-7; 14 positions match TRBD2. V lost 5 bases to trimming and J lost 0 bases; unmatched junction nucleotides: 4. Germline V gene data show CDR1 as SGDLS and CDR2 as YYNGEE. The CDR3 is 16 residues long.

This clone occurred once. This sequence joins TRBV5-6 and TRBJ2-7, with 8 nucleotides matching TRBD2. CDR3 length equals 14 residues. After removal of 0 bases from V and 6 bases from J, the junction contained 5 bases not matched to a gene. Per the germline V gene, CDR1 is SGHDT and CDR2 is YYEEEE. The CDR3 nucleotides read TGTGCCAGCAGCTTGGCCAGCGGGAGCTTCGAGCAGTACTTC. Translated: CASSLASGSFEQYF.

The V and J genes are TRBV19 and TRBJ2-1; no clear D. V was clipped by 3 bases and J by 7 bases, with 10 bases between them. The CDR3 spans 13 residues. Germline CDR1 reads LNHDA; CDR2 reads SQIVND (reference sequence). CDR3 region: CASSIVTGNEQFF. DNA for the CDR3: TGTGCCAGTAGTATTGTGACGGGTAATGAGCAGTTCTTC.

CDR3 amino acids: CASSQDTGRETQYF. Written as DNA, the CDR3 is TGCGCCAGCAGCCAAGACACAGGGAGAGAGACCCAGTACTTC. The chain combines TRBV4-1 with TRBJ2-5, with D perhaps TRBD1 (6 bases). V shed 0 bases and J shed 4 bases, with 9 bases lying between them. Germline CDR1 is MGHRA and CDR2 is YSYEKL. The CDR3 is 14 residues long.

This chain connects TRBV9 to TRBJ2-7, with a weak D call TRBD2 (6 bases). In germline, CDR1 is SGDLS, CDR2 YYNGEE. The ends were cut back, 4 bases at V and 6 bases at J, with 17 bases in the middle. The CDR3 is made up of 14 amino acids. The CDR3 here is CASSPWDLRGEQYF. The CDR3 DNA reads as TGTGCCAGCAGCCCTTGGGACTTGCGAGGCGAGCAGTACTTC.

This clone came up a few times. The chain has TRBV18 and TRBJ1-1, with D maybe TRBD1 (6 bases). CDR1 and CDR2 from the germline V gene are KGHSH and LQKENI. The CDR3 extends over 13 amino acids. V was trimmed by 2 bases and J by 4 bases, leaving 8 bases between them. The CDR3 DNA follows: TGTGCCAGCTCACCAGTGGACAGCACTGAAGCTTTCTTT. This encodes CASSPVDSTEAFF.

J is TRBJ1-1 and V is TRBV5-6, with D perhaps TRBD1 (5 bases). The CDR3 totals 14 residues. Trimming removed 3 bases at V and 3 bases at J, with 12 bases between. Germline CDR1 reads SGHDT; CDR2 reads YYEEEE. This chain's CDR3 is CASSYDSGHTEAFF. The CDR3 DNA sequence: TGTGCCAGCAGCTACGACTCAGGGCACACTGAAGCTTTCTTT. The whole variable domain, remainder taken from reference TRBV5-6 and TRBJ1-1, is DAGVTQSPTHLIKTRGQQVTLRCSPKSGHDTVSWYQQALGQGPQFIFQYYEEEERQRGNFPDRFSGHQFPNYSSELNVNALLLGDSALYLCASSYDSGHTEAFFGQGTRLTVV.

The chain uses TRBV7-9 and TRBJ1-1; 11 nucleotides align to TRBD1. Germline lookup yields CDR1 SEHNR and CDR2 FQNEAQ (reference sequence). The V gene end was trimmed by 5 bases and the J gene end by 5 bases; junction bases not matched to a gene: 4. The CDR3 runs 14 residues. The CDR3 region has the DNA TGTGCCAGCAGCCAGGGACAGGGGGTGACTGAAGCTTTCTTT. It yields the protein CASSQGQGVTEAFF. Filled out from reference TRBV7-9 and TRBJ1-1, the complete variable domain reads DTGVSQNPRHKITKRGQNVTFRCDPISEHNRLYWYRQTLGQGPEFLTYFQNEAQLEKSRLLSDRFSAERPKGSFSTLEIQRTEQGDSAMYLCASSQGQGVTEAFFGQGTRLTVV.

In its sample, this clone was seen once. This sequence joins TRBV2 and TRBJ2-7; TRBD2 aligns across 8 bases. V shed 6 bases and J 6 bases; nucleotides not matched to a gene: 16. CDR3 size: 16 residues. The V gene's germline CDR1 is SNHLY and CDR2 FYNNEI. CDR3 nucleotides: TGTGCCAGCAGGAACCGGCTAGGGACTAGGGAGCTCGAGCAGTACTTC. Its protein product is CASRNRLGTRELEQYF.

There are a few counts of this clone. This CDR3 is CASSPGQGSNQPQHF. The CDR3 DNA sequence: TGTGCCAGCAGCCCGGGACAGGGGAGCAATCAGCCCCAGCATTTT. This chain uses TRBV5-4 with TRBJ1-5, with 10 bases aligning to TRBD1. The V and J ends lost 4 bases and 1 base, in that order; junction bases with no gene match: 2. The CDR3 contains 15 residues. The germline CDR1 and CDR2 sequences are SGHNT and YYREEE (reference sequence).

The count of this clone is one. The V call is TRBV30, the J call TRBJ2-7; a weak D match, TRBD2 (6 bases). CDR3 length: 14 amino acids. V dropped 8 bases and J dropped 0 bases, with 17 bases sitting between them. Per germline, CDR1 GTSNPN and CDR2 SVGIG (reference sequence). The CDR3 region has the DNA TGTGCCGGGACTCGCGGGGCGGGCTCCTACGAGCAGTACTTC. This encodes CAGTRGAGSYEQYF.

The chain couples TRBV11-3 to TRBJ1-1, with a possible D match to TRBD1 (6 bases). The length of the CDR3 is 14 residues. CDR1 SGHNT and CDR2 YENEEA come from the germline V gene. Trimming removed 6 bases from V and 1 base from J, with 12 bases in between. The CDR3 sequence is CASRIRQANTEAFF. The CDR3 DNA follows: TGTGCCAGCAGAATCCGACAGGCGAACACTGAAGCTTTCTTT.

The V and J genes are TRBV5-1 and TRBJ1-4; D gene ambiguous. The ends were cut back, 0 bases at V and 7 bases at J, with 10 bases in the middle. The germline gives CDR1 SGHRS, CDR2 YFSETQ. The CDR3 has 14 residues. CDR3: CASSLGQVVEKLFF. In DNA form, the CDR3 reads TGCGCCAGCAGCTTGGGGCAGGTGGTTGAAAAACTGTTTTTT.

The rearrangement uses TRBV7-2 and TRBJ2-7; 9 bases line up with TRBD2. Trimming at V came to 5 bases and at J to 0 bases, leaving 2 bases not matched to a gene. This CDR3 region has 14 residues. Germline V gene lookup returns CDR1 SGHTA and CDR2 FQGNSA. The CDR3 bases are TGTGCCAGCAGCGTTAGCGGGAGCTCCTACGAGCAGTACTTC. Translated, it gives CASSVSGSSYEQYF.

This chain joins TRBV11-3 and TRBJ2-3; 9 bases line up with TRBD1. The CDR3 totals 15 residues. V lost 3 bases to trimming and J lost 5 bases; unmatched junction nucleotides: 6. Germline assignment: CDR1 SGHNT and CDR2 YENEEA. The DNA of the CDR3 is TGTGCCAGCAGCTTCGGGACAGGGAAAGGAGATACGCAGTATTTT. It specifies CASSFGTGKGDTQYF.

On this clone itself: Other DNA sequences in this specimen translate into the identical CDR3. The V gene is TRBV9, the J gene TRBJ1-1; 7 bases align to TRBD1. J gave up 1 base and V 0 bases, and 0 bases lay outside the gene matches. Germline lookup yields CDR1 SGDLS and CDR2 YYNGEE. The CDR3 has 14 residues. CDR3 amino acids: CASSVGQGNTEAFF. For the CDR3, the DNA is TGTGCCAGCAGCGTAGGACAGGGGAACACTGAAGCTTTCTTT.

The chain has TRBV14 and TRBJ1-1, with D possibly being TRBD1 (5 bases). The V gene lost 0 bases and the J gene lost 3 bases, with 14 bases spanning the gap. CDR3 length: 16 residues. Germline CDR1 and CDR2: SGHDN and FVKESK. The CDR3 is CASSQDRVVRYTEAFF. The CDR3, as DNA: TGTGCCAGCAGCCAAGACAGGGTTGTGAGATACACTGAAGCTTTCTTT.

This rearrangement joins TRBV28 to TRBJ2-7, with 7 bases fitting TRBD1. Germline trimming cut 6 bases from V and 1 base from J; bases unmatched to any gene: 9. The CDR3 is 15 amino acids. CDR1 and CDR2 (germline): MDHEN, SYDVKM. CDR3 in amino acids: CASRTGVATSYEQYF. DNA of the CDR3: TGTGCCAGCAGAACAGGGGTCGCTACGTCCTACGAGCAGTACTTC.

The DNA for the CDR3 is TGTGCCAGCAGCCTGGCGGGTTTGGCAGAAGCTTTCTTT. The encoded protein is CASSLAGLAEAFF. This chain connects TRBV27 to TRBJ1-1; D gene ambiguous. Germline CDR1 and CDR2: MNHEY and SMNVEV (reference sequence). The CDR3 totals 13 residues. Trimming took 6 bases from V and 8 from J, leaving 16 bases between them.

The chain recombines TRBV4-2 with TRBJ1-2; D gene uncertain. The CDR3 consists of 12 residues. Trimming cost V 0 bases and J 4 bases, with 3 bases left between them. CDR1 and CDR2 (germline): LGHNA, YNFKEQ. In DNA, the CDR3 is TGTGCCAGCAGCCAAGACAGCTATGGCTACACCTTC. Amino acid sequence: CASSQDSYGYTF.